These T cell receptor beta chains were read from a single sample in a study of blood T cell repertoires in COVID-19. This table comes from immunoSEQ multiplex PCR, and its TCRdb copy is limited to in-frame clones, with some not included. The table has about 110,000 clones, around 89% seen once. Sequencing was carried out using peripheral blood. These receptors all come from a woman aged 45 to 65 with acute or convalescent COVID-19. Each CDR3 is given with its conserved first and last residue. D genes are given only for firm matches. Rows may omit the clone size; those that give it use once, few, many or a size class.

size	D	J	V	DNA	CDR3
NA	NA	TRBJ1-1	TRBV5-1	TGCGCCAGCAGCCTCCAGGGGCGGATGAACACTGAAGCTTTCTTT	CASSLQGRMNTEAFF
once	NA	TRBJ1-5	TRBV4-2	TGTGCCAGCAGCGCCACGGTCGGGGGTTTCAATCAGCCCCAGCATTTT	CASSATVGGFNQPQHF
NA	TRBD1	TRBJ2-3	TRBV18	TGTGCCAGCTCACCTTCTCAGGGGGGCACAGATACGCAGTATTTT	CASSPSQGGTDTQYF
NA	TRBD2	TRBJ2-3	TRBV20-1	TGCAGTGCTAGTGGACTAGCGGGAGGAACAGATACGCAGTATTTT	CSASGLAGGTDTQYF
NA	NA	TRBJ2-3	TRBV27	TGTGCCAGCAGAACACAGGGTCGCGGGGATACGCAGTATTTT	CASRTQGRGDTQYF
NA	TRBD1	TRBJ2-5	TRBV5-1	TGCGCCAGCAGCCTATCAGGGGGCGCGGCGAAGACCCAGTACTTC	CASSLSGGAAKTQYF
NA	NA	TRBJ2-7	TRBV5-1	TGCGCCAGCAGCTTGGTCCTAGGGACTTACGAGCAGTACTTC	CASSLVLGTYEQYF
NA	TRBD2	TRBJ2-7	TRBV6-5	TGTGCCAGCAGCCAACTAAGCGGGAGTTATTACGAGCAGTACTTC	CASSQLSGSYYEQYF
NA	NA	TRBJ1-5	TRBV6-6	TGTGCCAGCAGGCCCGACAGTTACTATAGCAATCAGCCCCAGCATTTT	CASRPDSYYSNQPQHF
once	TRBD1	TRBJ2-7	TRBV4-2	TGTGCCAGCAGCCATAGCGGGACAGGGGGACCGTCATACAACGAGCAGTACTTC	CASSHSGTGGPSYNEQYF
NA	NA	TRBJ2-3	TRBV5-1	TGCGCCAGCAGCTTGGGGGGGCTCCGGGATACGCAGTATTTT	CASSLGGLRDTQYF
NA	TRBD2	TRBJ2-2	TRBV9	TGTGCCAGCAGCGCGAGTACTAGCGGGGTCCGGGCCGGGGAGCTGTTTTTT	CASSASTSGVRAGELFF
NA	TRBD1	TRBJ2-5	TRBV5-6	TGTGCCAGCAGCTATTTGGACAGGGTCGGGGAGACCCAGTACTTC	CASSYLDRVGETQYF
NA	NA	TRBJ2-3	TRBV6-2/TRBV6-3	TGTGCCAGCAGTCCAGGGCCAGATACGCAGTATTTT	CASSPGPDTQYF
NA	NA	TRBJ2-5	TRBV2	TGTGCCAGCAGTGAGGTCCCCGGGATAGAGACCCAGTACTTC	CASSEVPGIETQYF
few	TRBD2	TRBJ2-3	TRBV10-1	TGCGCCAGCAGTGGATGGGGGACTAGCGGGAGCACAGATACGCAGTATTTT	CASSGWGTSGSTDTQYF
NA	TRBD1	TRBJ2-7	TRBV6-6	TGTGCCAGCAGTTACTCGAACGACAGGGGAGACGAGCAGTACTTC	CASSYSNDRGDEQYF
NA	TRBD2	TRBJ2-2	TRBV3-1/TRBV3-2	TGTGCCAGCAGCCAAGATTCGACTAGCGGGAGTAGGGAGCTGTTTTTT	CASSQDSTSGSRELFF
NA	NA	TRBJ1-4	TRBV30	TGTGCCTGGAGTGTCCGAACAGGGTCTCTTGAAAAACTGTTTTTT	CAWSVRTGSLEKLFF
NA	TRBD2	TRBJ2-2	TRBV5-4	TGTGCCAGCAGCCGGGAGGGGAGAAACACCGGGGAGCTGTTTTTT	CASSREGRNTGELFF
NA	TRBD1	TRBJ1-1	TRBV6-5	TGTGCCAGCGGGACAGGGACATCTGAAGCTTTCTTT	CASGTGTSEAFF
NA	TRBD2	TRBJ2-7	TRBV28	TGTGCCAGCAGATCCAGCGGGAGAGCCTACGAGCAGTACTTC	CASRSSGRAYEQYF
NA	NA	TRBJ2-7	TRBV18	TGTGCCAGCTCGCGGACATTCCAAAACTCCTACGAGCAGTACTTC	CASSRTFQNSYEQYF
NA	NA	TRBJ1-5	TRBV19	TGTGCCAGTAGTATCCCCCGACAGATTCAGCCCCAGCATTTT	CASSIPRQIQPQHF
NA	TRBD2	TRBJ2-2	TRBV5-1	TGCGCCAGCAGCCTCGGGACCGGGGGAGGGACCGGGGAGCTGTTTTTT	CASSLGTGGGTGELFF
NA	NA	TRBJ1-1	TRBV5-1	TGCGCCAGCAGTCCAACTATGAACACTGAAGCTTTCTTT	CASSPTMNTEAFF
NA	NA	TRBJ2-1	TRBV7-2	TGTGCCAGCAGCTTAAGTGTCGAAGCTGCGGGACGTGGCAATGAGCAGTTCTTC	CASSLSVEAAGRGNEQFF
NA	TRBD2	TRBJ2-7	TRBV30	TGTGCCTGGAGTTCTAGCGGGAGATTCTACGAGCAGTACTTC	CAWSSSGRFYEQYF
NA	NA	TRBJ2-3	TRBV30	TGTGCCTGGAGTCCAGGGGGGGATACGCAGTATTTT	CAWSPGGDTQYF
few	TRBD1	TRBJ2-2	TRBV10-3	TGTGCCATCAGTGAGTCCCGGACAGGGAGTAGGGTCACCGGGGAGCTGTTTTTT	CAISESRTGSRVTGELFF
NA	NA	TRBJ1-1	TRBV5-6	TGTGCCAGCAGCTTCGGAGAGAACACTGAAGCTTTCTTT	CASSFGENTEAFF
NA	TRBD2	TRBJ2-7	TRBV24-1	TGTGCCACCAATTCGACTAGCGGATACGAGCAGTACTTC	CATNSTSGYEQYF
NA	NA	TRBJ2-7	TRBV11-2	TGTGCCAGCAGCTATACTACCTCCTACGAGCAGTACTTC	CASSYTTSYEQYF
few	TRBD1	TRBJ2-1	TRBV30	TGTGCCTGGAGTGGAGGGGGCCTAAACAATGAGCAGTTCTTC	CAWSGGGLNNEQFF
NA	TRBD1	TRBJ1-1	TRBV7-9	TGTGCCAGCAGCTCCCGACAGGGGGGAACTGAAGCTTTCTTT	CASSSRQGGTEAFF
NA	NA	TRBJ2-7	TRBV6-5	TGTGCCAGCGCCAGAACCCCCTACGAGCAGTACTTC	CASARTPYEQYF
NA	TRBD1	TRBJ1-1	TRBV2	TGTGCCAGCAGTAGCTACAGGGGAGGGAACACTGAAGCTTTCTTT	CASSSYRGGNTEAFF
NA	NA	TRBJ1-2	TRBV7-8	TGTGCCAGCAGTTCTGGACAGCCCAACTATGGCTACACCTTC	CASSSGQPNYGYTF
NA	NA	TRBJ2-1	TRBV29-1	TGCAGCGTTGAATCTCCGGACGGGGCCTACAATGAGCAGTTCTTC	CSVESPDGAYNEQFF
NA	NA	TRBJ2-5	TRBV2	TGTGCCAGCAAAGCAGACCAGGGAGGCGAGACCCAGTACTTC	CASKADQGGETQYF
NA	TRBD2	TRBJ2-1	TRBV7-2	TGTGCCAGCAGCTATGCTAGCGGGTGGAGCTCCTACAATGAGCAGTTCTTC	CASSYASGWSSYNEQFF
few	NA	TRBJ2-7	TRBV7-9	TGTGCCAGCAGCTTAGCCAACTACGAGCAGTACTTC	CASSLANYEQYF
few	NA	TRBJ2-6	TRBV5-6	TGTGCCAGCAGCTTTGGCAGATCCTCTGGGGCCAACGTCCTGACTTTC	CASSFGRSSGANVLTF
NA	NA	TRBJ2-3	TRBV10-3	TGTGCCACCGCGGGCTTCTCCAGCACAGATACGCAGTATTTT	CATAGFSSTDTQYF